Listed below are T cell receptor beta chains from one sample, sequenced in a study of T cells in Graves' hyperthyroidism and ophthalmopathy. Via MiXCR, TCRdb re-called the multiplex PCR reads, giving one row per CDR3 protein. The sample has around 800,000 distinct CDR3 sequences, around 38% seen once. The material sequenced was blood. The receptors here all came from a man younger than 35 with Graves' hyperthyroidism. CDR3s include the opening cysteine and the closing phenylalanine or tryptophan. D genes are given only for firm matches. Only some rows state a clone size, as once, few, many or a class for expanded clones.

clone_size,j_call,v_call,d_call,cdr3_aa,cdr3_nt
.,TRBJ1-4,TRBV2,.,CASSLMGHKNEKLFF,TGTGCCAGCAGTTTAATGGGACATAAAAATGAAAAACTGTTTTTT
.,TRBJ2-5,TRBV12-3/TRBV12-4,TRBD2,CASRRSGGETQYF,TGTGCCAGCAGAAGAAGCGGGGGAGAGACCCAGTACTTC
.,TRBJ1-1,TRBV20-1,.,CSAEKRAREGPEAFF,TGCAGTGCTGAGAAAAGGGCCAGGGAAGGACCTGAAGCTTTCTTT
many,TRBJ2-2,TRBV29-1,TRBD1,CSVAGTGITGELFF,TGCAGCGTTGCAGGGACAGGGATCACCGGGGAGCTGTTTTTT
.,TRBJ1-2,TRBV25-1,TRBD1,CAINSVRGQVGYTF,TGTGCCATCAACAGTGTCAGGGGACAGGTCGGCTACACCTTC
once,TRBJ2-6,TRBV9,.,CASSVAGGNVLTF,TGTGCCAGCAGCGTAGCTGGGGGCAACGTCCTGACTTTC
few,TRBJ1-3,TRBV7-9,TRBD1,CASSLTGTGYGNTIYF,TGTGCCAGCAGCTTAACCGGGACAGGGTATGGAAACACCATATATTTT
.,TRBJ2-5,TRBV4-3,TRBD1,CASSPQTGAQYF,TGCGCCAGCAGCCCTCAAACAGGGGCCCAGTACTTC
.,TRBJ2-5,TRBV9,.,CASSRWGGQETQYF,TGTGCCAGCAGCCGGTGGGGCGGCCAAGAGACCCAGTACTTC
many,TRBJ2-7,TRBV15,.,CATSRASGASYEQYF,TGTGCCACCAGCCGGGCAAGTGGAGCCTCCTACGAGCAGTACTTC
many,TRBJ2-7,TRBV25-1,TRBD1,CASSAIGDRTGYEQYF,TGTGCCAGCAGTGCCATAGGGGACCGGACAGGCTACGAGCAGTACTTC
.,TRBJ2-7,TRBV20-1,TRBD2,CSAATSVYEQYF,TGCAGTGCCGCGACTAGCGTGTACGAGCAGTACTTC
few,TRBJ1-1,TRBV4-3,.,CASSQVVDMNTEAFF,TGCGCCAGCAGCCAAGTGGTTGACATGAACACTGAAGCTTTCTTT
.,TRBJ2-7,TRBV7-6,.,CASSHLMGEGYEQYF,TGTGCCAGCAGCCACCTAATGGGGGAAGGCTACGAGCAGTACTTC
many,TRBJ1-1,TRBV25-1,.,CASSEIGGTKSTEAFF,TGTGCCAGCAGTGAAATAGGGGGGACGAAGAGTACTGAAGCTTTCTTT
.,TRBJ1-1,TRBV20-1,.,CSARDPGRDLGAFF,TGCAGTGCTAGAGATCCGGGCAGGGACCTTGGAGCTTTCTTT
.,TRBJ1-3,TRBV14,.,CATAVSSGNTIYF,TGTGCCACCGCCGTCAGCTCTGGAAACACCATATATTTT
many,TRBJ1-1,TRBV19,.,CASSGRDPKAFF,TGTGCCAGTAGTGGACGGGACCCCAAAGCTTTCTTT
few,TRBJ2-7,TRBV2,.,CASRRELVHEQYF,TGTGCCAGCAGGAGGGAGCTAGTCCACGAGCAGTACTTC
many,TRBJ2-7,TRBV10-3,.,CAISREEEQYF,TGTGCCATCAGCAGGGAAGAAGAGCAGTACTTC
few,TRBJ1-2,TRBV29-1,TRBD1,CSLTGGYGYTF,TGCAGCTTGACAGGGGGCTATGGCTACACCTTC
.,TRBJ1-5,TRBV6-2/TRBV6-3,.,CASTLGDHQPQHF,TGTGCCAGCACCCTTGGAGATCATCAGCCCCAGCATTTT
.,TRBJ2-7,TRBV20-1,.,CSALVSSYEQYF,TGCAGTGCCCTTGTGTCCTCCTACGAGCAGTACTTC
.,TRBJ1-1,TRBV28,.,CASSSRGRMNTEAFF,TGTGCCAGCAGTTCCCGGGGACGGATGAACACTGAAGCTTTCTTT
.,TRBJ2-5,TRBV9,TRBD2,CASNPLGRAETQYF,TGTGCCAGCAATCCTCTGGGGAGGGCCGAGACCCAGTACTTC
.,TRBJ1-2,TRBV29-1,TRBD1,CSALRGTGYGYTF,TGCAGCGCTCTACGCGGGACAGGCTATGGCTACACCTTC
many,TRBJ1-3,TRBV7-2,.,CASSLGGRISGNTIYF,TGTGCCAGCAGCTTAGGGGGACGGATCTCTGGAAACACCATATATTTT
.,TRBJ1-2,TRBV7-3,.,CASSLDVGNTF,TGTGCCAGCAGCTTAGATGTGGGAAACACCTTC
few,TRBJ1-1,TRBV4-1,.,CASARQFNTEAFF,TGCGCCAGTGCTAGACAGTTTAACACTGAAGCTTTCTTT
.,TRBJ1-1,TRBV19,.,CASATGREAFF,TGTGCCAGTGCAACAGGGAGGGAAGCTTTCTTT
many,TRBJ1-3,TRBV5-1,.,CASSLDGGFSGNTIYF,TGCGCCAGCAGCTTGGATGGCGGATTCTCTGGAAACACCATATATTTT
.,TRBJ1-3,TRBV11-2,.,CASTMDRTLTGNTIYF,TGTGCCAGCACCATGGACCGGACGTTGACTGGAAACACCATATATTTT
many,TRBJ2-2,TRBV7-8,.,CASSWGTNTGELFF,TGTGCCAGCAGCTGGGGGACAAACACCGGGGAGCTGTTTTTT
.,TRBJ1-1,TRBV7-9,.,CASSLATPLDTEAFF,TGTGCCAGCAGCTTAGCGACTCCCCTCGACACTGAAGCTTTCTTT
many,TRBJ1-2,TRBV15,.,CATSRDPYGELDYGYTF,TGTGCCACCAGCAGAGATCCCTACGGGGAGCTTGACTATGGCTACACCTTC
many,TRBJ1-2,TRBV7-9,.,CASSPRTNYGYTF,TGTGCCAGCAGCCCCAGAACTAACTATGGCTACACCTTC
many,TRBJ1-4,TRBV7-8,.,CASSSRTPYEKLFF,TGTGCCAGCAGCTCCCGCACACCCTATGAAAAACTGTTTTTT
.,TRBJ2-2,TRBV10-3,.,CAISAERLNTGELFF,TGTGCCATCAGTGCTGAACGGCTGAACACCGGGGAGCTGTTTTTT
few,TRBJ2-7,TRBV7-9,TRBD2,CASSSLMTSGDYEQYF,TGTGCCAGCAGCTCCCTAATGACTAGCGGTGACTACGAGCAGTACTTC
few,TRBJ1-2,TRBV12-3/TRBV12-4,.,CASSPTGPNYGYTF,TGTGCCAGCAGCCCGACAGGTCCTAACTATGGCTACACCTTC
.,TRBJ1-1,TRBV13,.,CASSYSSFGTEAFF,TGTGCCAGCAGTTACTCTTCGTTCGGCACTGAAGCTTTCTTT
many,TRBJ2-5,TRBV2,.,CASRIQQETQYF,TGTGCCAGCAGAATACAACAAGAGACCCAGTACTTC
.,TRBJ1-5,TRBV10-3,.,CATSGDSNQPQHF,TGTGCCACCTCGGGTGACAGCAATCAGCCCCAGCATTTT
.,TRBJ2-7,TRBV7-9,.,CASSIGGQSYEQYF,TGTGCCAGCAGCATTGGAGGGCAGTCCTACGAGCAGTACTTC
.,TRBJ2-7,TRBV2,.,CASSGGAGVYF,TGTGCCAGCAGTGGTGGCGCAGGGGTGTACTTC
many,TRBJ1-2,TRBV12-3/TRBV12-4,TRBD1,CASSPGTVDGYTF,TGTGCCAGCAGTCCCGGGACAGTCGATGGCTACACCTTC
.,TRBJ1-1,TRBV4-1,.,CASSQPSGGGTEAFF,TGCGCCAGCAGCCAGCCTAGCGGGGGAGGCACTGAAGCTTTCTTT
few,TRBJ1-1,TRBV12-3/TRBV12-4,.,CASRKRGGDEAFF,TGTGCCAGCAGAAAGAGGGGGGGGGACGAAGCTTTCTTT
few,TRBJ1-4,TRBV20-1,.,CSARDSVAANNEKLFF,TGCAGTGCTAGAGATTCCGTGGCAGCAAACAATGAAAAACTGTTTTTT
few,TRBJ1-4,TRBV5-5,.,CASSLEWSSGEKLFF,TGTGCCAGCAGCTTGGAGTGGTCCTCGGGTGAAAAACTGTTTTTT
few,TRBJ2-7,TRBV9,TRBD2,CASSQVRAGYEQYF,TGTGCCAGCAGCCAAGTTCGAGCGGGGTACGAGCAGTACTTC
.,TRBJ1-4,TRBV4-1,.,CASSQTRDLNEKLFF,TGCGCCAGCAGCCAAACCAGGGATCTGAATGAAAAACTGTTTTTT
many,TRBJ2-6,TRBV20-1,.,CSARDSGANVLTF,TGCAGTGCCAGAGACTCTGGGGCCAACGTCCTGACTTTC
many,TRBJ2-5,TRBV12-3/TRBV12-4,.,CASSPRGVETQYF,TGTGCCAGCAGCCCCCGGGGAGTGGAGACCCAGTACTTC